This TCR beta chain was found in a study of CD8+CD57+ T cells in acquired aplastic anemia. CD8+CD57+ cell expansion, shown by flow cytometry, had occurred in the patients selected for sequencing. In all patients, the disease was severe acquired aplastic anemia. For CDR3 and TCR beta VDJ profiling, genomic DNA was the template used. TCRdb re-derived calls from the reads in MiXCR, one entry per CDR3 protein. The data show 150,000 to 200,000 distinct CDR3 sequences, about 50% seen once. Of note for this clonotype: Antigen specificity is unknown.

V was trimmed by 1 base and J by 7 bases, leaving 8 bases between them. The CDR3 loop spans 13 amino acids. Study-wide results and caveats: The study identified 25 to 30 CD8+ CDR3 sequences shared by patients and controls.

Material for sequencing was sorted CD4+, CD8+, or CD8+CD57+ T cells (not recorded which) from PBMCs. The receptor was derived from a human donor with aplastic anemia. The chain carries TRBV12-3 or TRBV12-4 and TRBJ2-1; D is unclear. Here the CDR3 reads CASSLGMRNEQFF. The CDR3 DNA sequence: TGTGCCAGCAGTTTAGGGATGAGAAATGAGCAGTTCTTC.